One and the same sample provided the 19 T cell receptor beta chains below, sequenced in a study of tumor-infiltrating lymphocytes in primary liver carcinoma. A constant-region primer primed TCR beta cDNA synthesis from about 530 ng of total RNA. It was through three nested multiplex PCR rounds of slightly modified ARM-PCR that TCR beta libraries arose. Investigators reported that the first two PCR rounds, at roughly 10 cycles each, used TRBV1-TRBV30 forward primers with a C-beta reverse primer. Each CDR3 protein is one row after TCRdb ran MiXCR on the multiplex PCR reads. The sample carries under 200,000 distinct CDR3 sequences, around four fifths recorded once. From unsorted bulk tissue weighing roughly 19-32 mg, DNA and RNA were co-extracted. Sequenced material: tumor tissue from primary liver carcinoma. The source of these receptors is a man in his forties with primary liver carcinoma and hepatitis B virus infection.

The chain links TRBV29-1 to TRBJ2-7, with 12 bases lining up with TRBD2. After removal of 4 bases from V and 7 bases from J, the junction contained 11 bases not matched to a gene. This CDR3 is built from 15 residues. Germline values: CDR1 SQVTM, CDR2 ANQGSEA. Here the CDR3 DNA reads TGCAGCGTTGGGAGGACTAGCGGGATTTTCAAAGAGCAGTACTTC. Amino acid sequence: CSVGRTSGIFKEQYF.

This clonotype was recorded a few times. This could be a read error, since a much larger clone is one nucleotide away. V and J are TRBV28 and TRBJ2-7, with D hard to call. Germline V gene data show CDR1 as MDHEN and CDR2 as SYDVKM. The CDR3 is made up of 14 amino acids. This CDR3 is CTSDPRQHGHEQYF. Here the CDR3 DNA reads TGTACCAGCGACCCTCGCCAACACGGGCACGAGCAGTACTTC.

A word on this clonotype: One end of the junction varies from germline; a read error may be responsible. The chain combines TRBV11-1 with TRBJ2-4, with 7 bases matching TRBD2. Germline CDR1 reads SGHAT; CDR2 reads FQDESV (reference sequence). This CDR3 region has 17 residues. The chain's CDR3 is CASSFPGTTGTKNNRYF. The CDR3 region has the DNA TGTGCCAGTAGCTTTCCCGGGACTACCGGGACCAAAAACAATCGGTACTTC.

On this clonotype: One end of the junction varies from germline; a read error may be responsible. The chain is built from TRBV6-6 and TRBJ2-7; D is uncertain. The CDR3 length is 14 residues. Germline CDR1 is MNHNY and CDR2 is SVGAGI (reference sequence). Written as DNA, the CDR3 is TGTGCCAGCAGTTACTCTGGCTGGTTCGGCGAGCAGTATTTC. Translated, it gives CASSYSGWFGEQYF.

This clonotype was seen a few times. A much more abundant neighbour one base away suggests this may be a read error. The rearrangement uses TRBV7-9 and TRBJ1-1; no clear D. This CDR3 region has 11 residues. Looked up from germline, CDR1 is SEHNR and CDR2 is FQNEAQ (reference sequence). CDR3 sequence: CASSPNHEVFF. The CDR3 nucleotides read TGTGCCAGCAGCCCCAATCATGAAGTTTTCTTT.

The chain carries TRBV6-1 and TRBJ1-1; no clear D gene. The CDR3 covers 12 residues. In germline, CDR1 is MNHNS, CDR2 SASEGT. The CDR3 nucleotides read TGTGGCACACGGGAGGTGAACACTGAAGCTTTCTTT. This sequence encodes CGTREVNTEAFF.

The chain combines TRBV5-4 with TRBJ1-5; D ambiguous. Germline loops: CDR1 SGHNT, CDR2 YYREEE (reference sequence). V was shortened by 3 bases and J by 3 bases, with 13 bases between the two germline ends. The CDR3 contains 15 residues. Written as DNA, the CDR3 is TGTGCCAGCAGCTGCGACGGAAATAACAATCAGCCCCAGCATTTT. Translated, it gives CASSCDGNNNQPQHF.

V is TRBV2 and J is TRBJ2-7; TRBD2 aligns across 9 bases. This CDR3 comprises 15 residues. V dropped 6 bases and J dropped 4; count of bases not matched to a gene: 10. CDR1 is SNHLY and CDR2 is FYNNEI in the germline V gene. The CDR3 loop reads CASRGGAGGSYEQYF. CDR3 DNA sequence: TGTGCCAGCAGAGGAGGGGCGGGAGGGTCATACGAGCAGTACTTC.

CDR3 nucleotide sequence: TGTGCCAGCAGTCCCTCCAGGGCAAGCACTGAAGCTTTCTTT. It codes for CASSPSRASTEAFF. The chain carries TRBV11-2 and TRBJ1-1, with D perhaps matching TRBD1 (5 bases). Trimming shortened V by 6 bases and J by 4 bases, and 15 bases separated the two germline ends. Germline V gives CDR1 SGHAT, CDR2 FQNNGV. This CDR3 region has 14 residues.

V usage is TRBV29-1 and J usage is TRBJ2-2, with D perhaps TRBD1 or TRBD2 (5 bases each). Per the germline V gene, CDR1 is SQVTM and CDR2 is ANQGSEA. The CDR3 is made up of 15 amino acids. Between the trimmed V and J ends, which lost 7 bases and 3 bases, there was a span of 18 bases. CDR3 protein: CSALNNGAYTGELFF. CDR3 bases: TGCAGCGCTCTTAATAACGGGGCGTACACCGGGGAGCTGTTTTTT.

This clonotype was seen at least ten times. This chain uses TRBV10-3 with TRBJ1-2; unclear D gene. The germline V and J ends were trimmed by 0 bases and 9 bases, with 8 bases remaining between them. Per germline, CDR1 ENHRY and CDR2 SYGVKD. This CDR3 is 12 amino acids long. As DNA, the CDR3 is TGTGCCATCAGTGAGTCCACTAGAAGCTACACCTTC. Residues: CAISESTRSYTF.

About this clonotype itself: This is likely a read error, given that the CDR3 carries no conserved phenylalanine or tryptophan at its end. The chain carries TRBV29-1 and TRBJ1-3, with D possibly being TRBD1 (5 bases). This CDR3 is built from 15 residues. The germline V gene has CDR1 SQVTM and CDR2 ANQGSEA. V was trimmed by 3 bases and J by 3 bases, leaving 15 bases between them. DNA of the CDR3: TGCAGCGTTGATACAGGCTCTTCGGGTGGAAACACCATATATTCT. Translated, it gives CSVDTGSSGGNTIYS.

Remarks on this clonotype: A junction end diverges from the germline sequence, so it may reflect a read error. CDR3 sequence: CSVDGRDGLHTGTQYF. CDR3 bases: TGCAGCGTTGATGGTCGGGACGGCCTCCATACAGGTACGCAGTATTTT. The rearrangement uses TRBV29-1 and TRBJ2-3; D may be TRBD1 or TRBD2 (5 bases each). The CDR3 covers 16 residues. Germline CDR1 reads SQVTM; CDR2 reads ANQGSEA.

This chain joins TRBV12-3 or TRBV12-4 and TRBJ1-2, with TRBD1 matching 11 bases. V lost 9 bases, J lost 10 bases, and 10 bases stayed unmatched. The CDR3 totals 13 residues. The DNA for the CDR3 is TGTGCCAGTAGTCCCTGGGACAGGGGGGACTACACCTTC. It translates to CASSPWDRGDYTF.

As concerns this clonotype: The junction shows a germline mismatch at one end, possibly a read error. CDR3 nucleotide sequence: TGTGCCAGCAGCCTGCCTCGGCGGAGCACCTACAATGAGCATTTCTTC. Amino acid sequence: CASSLPRRSTYNEHFF. The rearrangement uses TRBV11-2 and TRBJ2-1; D ambiguous. In germline, CDR1 is SGHAT, CDR2 FQNNGV. The CDR3 is 16 amino acids.

As regards this clonotype: One end of the junction is discordant with germline, which a read error may explain. This chain links TRBV5-5 with TRBJ2-5; 9 positions match TRBD2. Germline assignment: CDR1 SGHKS and CDR2 YYEKEE (reference sequence). The CDR3 totals 14 residues. CDR3 bases: TGTACCAGCAGCTCGAATACTAGCGGGGAGACCCAGTACTTC. Protein: CTSSSNTSGETQYF.

On this clonotype: A read error may produce the germline difference seen at one junction end. J is TRBJ2-7 and V is TRBV4-2; D remains unclear. This CDR3 region has 14 residues. CDR1 is LGHNA, CDR2 YNFKEQ, per germline. The CDR3 region is CASSQGDTGHEQYF. DNA for the CDR3: TGTGCCAGCAGCCAAGGTGACACGGGCCACGAGCAGTACTTT.

On this clonotype itself: The junction departs from the called germline gene at one end, perhaps through a read error. The V gene is TRBV5-4, the J gene TRBJ2-3; 9 nucleotides agree with TRBD2. Germline lookup yields CDR1 SGHNT and CDR2 YYREEE (reference sequence). This CDR3 comprises 16 residues. The CDR3 DNA reads as TGTGCCAGCGGCTTGCTTGCGGGAGGGCCCACAGATATGCAGTATTTT. This sequence encodes CASGLLAGGPTDMQYF.

V usage is TRBV29-1 and J usage is TRBJ1-1; D not certain. V was shortened by 1 base and J by 6 bases, with 24 bases between the two germline ends. Germline lookup yields CDR1 SQVTM and CDR2 ANQGSEA. The CDR3 is 17 residues long. CDR3 sequence (DNA): TGCAGCGTTGAAGTCATAAATCTGGGCACCCAATGGCCTGAAGCTTTCTTT. Amino acid sequence: CSVEVINLGTQWPEAFF.